Below are 22 T cell receptor beta chains sequenced from a single sample in a study of shared clonotypes between healthy human individuals. Some clones are missing from TCRdb's copy, which holds only in-frame ones; the method was immunoSEQ multiplex PCR. The table records millions of clones, 90% to 95% of them present only once. Sequenced: naive CD4+ T cells sorted from blood. The subset is: CD45RA+ positively selected. All receptors derive from a man aged 18 to 30 in good health.

In this sample, this clone turned up once. This rearrangement joins TRBV5-1 to TRBJ1-1, with D perhaps TRBD1 (5 bases). The CDR3 runs to 17 residues. Germline V gene lookup returns CDR1 SGHRS and CDR2 YFSETQ. Trimming shortened V by 4 bases and J by 6 bases, and 25 bases separated the two germline ends. As DNA, the CDR3 is TGCGCCAGCAGCCACCCCCTAGGGGCAGGCGGGGGGTCTGAAGCTTTCTTT. This gives the protein CASSHPLGAGGGSEAFF. The entire variable domain, with the rest obtained from reference TRBV5-1 and TRBJ1-1, is as follows: KAGVTQTPRYLIKTRGQQVTLSCSPISGHRSVSWYQQTPGQGLQFLFEYFSETQRNKGNFPGRFSGRQFSNSRSEMNVSTLELGDSALYLCASSHPLGAGGGSEAFFGQGTRLTVV.

Worth noting for this clone: Other DNA variants within this sample encode the same CDR3. V gene TRBV6-5 combines with J gene TRBJ1-5; D unclear. CDR1 and CDR2 (germline): MNHEY, SVGAGI. Trimming took off 5 bases at V and 5 bases at J, with 10 bases between the two ends. The CDR3 consists of 13 residues. For the CDR3, the DNA is TGTGCCAGCAGTAGAGGGCAGGATCAGCCCCAGCATTTT. Its protein is CASSRGQDQPQHF.

This chain joins TRBV28 and TRBJ1-2, with D possibly being TRBD1 (6 bases). The CDR3 consists of 14 residues. Germline CDR1 reads MDHEN; CDR2 reads SYDVKM. Trimming removed 6 bases at V and 8 bases at J, with 19 bases between. The CDR3 here is CASSDGTTSWGYTF. CDR3 bases: TGTGCCAGCAGCGATGGGACAACCTCTTGGGGCTACACCTTC.

The V call is TRBV7-5, the J call TRBJ1-2; the table's D gene call, TRBD1, was not cross checked with the DNA. TRBV7-5 is termed a pseudogene. The CDR3 extends over 12 amino acids. The CDR3 protein is CASGTTGNGYTF. The CDR3 DNA follows: TGTGCCAGCGGAACGACAGGGAATGGCTACACCTTC.

The chain uses TRBV28 and TRBJ2-7, with D tentatively TRBD1 (5 bases). The ends were cut back, 6 bases at V and 4 bases at J, with 19 bases in the middle. This CDR3 contains 15 residues. Germline CDR1 is MDHEN and CDR2 is SYDVKM. CDR3 protein: CASSLGQPKVYEQYF. The CDR3 region has the DNA TGTGCCAGCAGCTTGGGGCAGCCGAAGGTGTACGAGCAGTACTTC. The complete variable domain, with remaining parts taken from reference TRBV28 and TRBJ2-7, reads DVKVTQSSRYLVKRTGEKVFLECVQDMDHENMFWYRQDPGLGLRLIYFSYDVKMKEKGDIPEGYSVSREKKERFSLILESASTNQTSMYLCASSLGQPKVYEQYFGPGTRLTVT.

The rearrangement uses TRBV6-5 and TRBJ2-2, with D possibly TRBD1 on 6 matching bases. The CDR3 is 14 residues long. V was trimmed by 6 bases and J by 3 bases, leaving 11 bases between them. The germline gives CDR1 MNHEY, CDR2 SVGAGI. The CDR3 sequence: CASRPDRYTGELFF. In DNA form, the CDR3 reads TGTGCCAGCAGGCCGGACAGATACACCGGGGAGCTGTTTTTT.

The chain links TRBV14 to TRBJ2-2; D is undetermined. Germline V gene lookup returns CDR1 SGHDN and CDR2 FVKESK. The CDR3 contains 14 residues. Trimming removed 1 base at V and 2 bases at J, with 5 bases between. The chain's CDR3 is CASSQGPNTGELFF. Here the CDR3 DNA reads TGTGCCAGCAGCCAAGGGCCCAACACCGGGGAGCTGTTTTTT.

The rearrangement links TRBV7-2 to TRBJ2-1, with D perhaps TRBD1 (6 bases). The length of the CDR3 is 17 residues. Germline lookup yields CDR1 SGHTA and CDR2 FQGNSA. Trimming stripped 5 bases from V and 2 bases from J, with 19 bases between. The CDR3 here is CASSPRQGRPTYNEQFF. Here the CDR3 DNA reads TGTGCCAGCAGCCCACGGCAGGGGCGACCCACCTACAATGAGCAGTTCTTC.

The rearrangement uses TRBV20-1 and TRBJ1-2; 8 bases agree with TRBD1. The junction had 4 bases not matched to a gene; V was cut back by 5 bases and J by 8 bases. This CDR3 has 11 residues. Germline CDR1 is DFQATT and CDR2 is SNEGSKA (reference sequence). In DNA, the CDR3 is TGCAGTGCTGGACAGGGCCCAGGCTACACCTTC. Translation gives CSAGQGPGYTF.

The chain recombines TRBV4-3 with TRBJ1-6; 10 nucleotides line up with TRBD1. The CDR3 runs to 17 residues. The germline CDR1 and CDR2 sequences are LGHNA and YSLEER. After removal of 3 bases from V and 4 bases from J, the junction contained 6 bases not matched to a gene. In DNA form, the CDR3 reads TGCGCCAGCAGCCAGAGAGGACAGGGGGGGTATAATTCACCCCTCCACTTT. Translated, it gives CASSQRGQGGYNSPLHF.

The table lists this clone with a count of one. The rearrangement joins TRBV6-6 to TRBJ2-7; tentatively, D is TRBD2 (5 bases). This CDR3 comprises 16 residues. V was clipped by 0 bases and J by 3 bases, with 15 bases between them. Germline V gene data show CDR1 as MNHNY and CDR2 as SVGAGI (reference sequence). The CDR3: CASSYSYRRTHYEQYF. DNA of the CDR3: TGTGCCAGCAGTTACTCGTATAGGAGGACCCACTACGAGCAGTACTTC.

The chain recombines TRBV28 with TRBJ1-4; D uncertain. The CDR3 runs to 14 residues. Trimming shortened V by 4 bases and J by 0 bases, and 6 bases separated the two germline ends. Germline V gene data show CDR1 as MDHEN and CDR2 as SYDVKM. CDR3 in DNA: TGTGCCAGCAGTTCCCTTGCAACTAATGAAAAACTGTTTTTT. Its protein product is CASSSLATNEKLFF.

The chain combines TRBV14 with TRBJ1-4, with D perhaps TRBD1 (5 bases). Germline CDR1 is SGHDN and CDR2 is FVKESK. V dropped 1 base and J dropped 8 bases, with 14 bases sitting between them. CDR3 length equals 15 residues. The CDR3 DNA sequence: TGTGCCAGCAGCCAAGGAGGGGCAGGGCAAGAAAAACTGTTTTTT. As protein: CASSQGGAGQEKLFF. The full variable domain, completed using reference TRBV14 and TRBJ1-4, is EAGVTQFPSHSVIEKGQTVTLRCDPISGHDNLYWYRRVMGKEIKFLLHFVKESKQDESGMPNNRFLAERTGGTYSTLKVQPAELEDSGVYFCASSQGGAGQEKLFFGSGTQLSVL.

J is TRBJ2-7 and V is TRBV6-1; 8 nucleotides align to TRBD2. From germline, CDR1 is MNHNS and CDR2 SASEGT. With 3 bases clipped from V and 4 bases from J, the junction kept 8 bases outside the gene matches. This CDR3 spans 15 amino acids. The CDR3 region has the DNA TGTGCCAGCAGTGAGGCGGGGGGTCAAGCTTACGAGCAGTACTTC. Its translation: CASSEAGGQAYEQYF.

The chain employs TRBV10-3 and TRBJ1-1; tentatively, D is TRBD1 (5 bases). With 6 bases removed from V and 0 bases from J, the gap between germline ends came to 8 bases. The CDR3 is 13 residues long. CDR1 and CDR2 (germline): ENHRY, SYGVKD. Written as DNA, the CDR3 is TGTGCCATCAGCCGACAGATGAACACTGAAGCTTTCTTT. It encodes CAISRQMNTEAFF.

The chain carries TRBV19 and TRBJ1-2; a weak D match, TRBD1 (6 bases). Germline V gene lookup returns CDR1 LNHDA and CDR2 SQIVND (reference sequence). Between the trimmed V and J ends, which lost 4 bases and 2 bases, there was a span of 17 bases. The CDR3 consists of 16 residues. In DNA form, the CDR3 reads TGTGCCAGTAGTAGGGACCGGGACAACAAAAACTATGGCTACACCTTC. Translation: CASSRDRDNKNYGYTF.

Concerning this clone itself: The sample contains more than one DNA sequence encoding this CDR3. The chain links TRBV11-3 to TRBJ1-1, with D unresolved. This CDR3 has 13 amino acids. Trimming stripped 5 bases from V and 3 bases from J, with 10 bases between. Germline loops: CDR1 SGHNT, CDR2 YENEEA. The CDR3 is CASSPQGYTEAFF. The CDR3 nucleotides read TGTGCCAGCAGCCCCCAAGGTTACACTGAAGCTTTCTTT.

In its sample, this clone was seen once. J is TRBJ1-6 and V is TRBV5-1, with a weak D call TRBD1 (6 bases). The CDR3 totals 16 residues. In germline, CDR1 is SGHRS, CDR2 YFSETQ. V lost 4 bases and J 7 bases, leaving 18 bases between the germline ends. The CDR3 reads CASSLTPGGQNSPLHF. The CDR3 nucleotides are TGCGCCAGCAGCCTCACTCCCGGGGGGCAGAATTCACCCCTCCACTTT.

The rearrangement links TRBV4-3 to TRBJ1-5; 7 bases match TRBD1. J lost 4 bases, V lost 1 base, and 4 bases had no gene match. CDR1 is LGHNA and CDR2 is YSLEER in the germline V gene. The CDR3 has 15 residues. In DNA form, the CDR3 reads TGCGCCAGCAGCCAAGGGTCGACAGGGAATCAGCCCCAGCATTTT. Translation gives CASSQGSTGNQPQHF.

For the CDR3, the DNA is TGTGCCAGCAGCTTAGGAGGGACAGCTAGGGCACCGGGGGAGCTGTTTTTT. As protein: CASSLGGTARAPGELFF. The chain joins TRBV11-2 to TRBJ2-2; TRBD1 aligns across 7 bases. With 1 base clipped from V and 8 bases from J, the junction kept 13 bases outside the gene matches. The length of the CDR3 is 17 residues. Germline V gene data show CDR1 as SGHAT and CDR2 as FQNNGV.

The chain carries TRBV6-6 and TRBJ2-3, with a possible D match to TRBD2 (6 bases). This CDR3 is 16 amino acids long. The V gene lost 3 bases and the J gene lost 6 bases, with 19 bases spanning the gap. CDR1 is MNHNY and CDR2 is SVGAGI in the germline V gene (reference sequence). The CDR3 sequence: CASSYFQNAGSDTQYF. The CDR3 DNA is TGTGCCAGCAGTTATTTTCAAAATGCGGGGTCCGATACGCAGTATTTT.

The chain links TRBV6-5 to TRBJ1-3, with unresolved D. The CDR3 sequence is 14 residues long. Trimming removed 6 bases from V and 4 bases from J, with 13 bases in between. Germline CDR1 reads MNHEY; CDR2 reads SVGAGI. For the CDR3, the DNA is TGTGCCAGCAGGGCTCCCTCGAGGGGAAACACCATATATTTT. It encodes CASRAPSRGNTIYF.